A selection of T cell receptor beta chains follows, all from one sample in a study of response to subunit inactivated influenza vaccine. TCRdb recomputed calls from the RT-PCR reads with MiXCR, one row per CDR3 protein. Among about 520,000 distinct CDR3 sequences listed, roughly 23% were seen once. The sequencing used CD4+ T cells sorted from PBMCs, collected about 5 days after vaccination. The receptors derive from a man over 45 who received an inactivated influenza vaccine. Each CDR3 is given with its conserved first and last residue.

V gene: TRBV7-9
CDR3 protein: CASSLHRGGGTDTQYF

V gene: TRBV6-1
CDR3 protein: CASSETDKKTSSYEQYF

V gene: TRBV7-2
CDR3 protein: CASSLLVGPHEQYF

V gene: TRBV7-2
CDR3 protein: CASSPRRSGWSTDTQYF

V gene: TRBV27
CDR3 protein: CASSFRSSYEQYF

V gene: TRBV29-1
CDR3 protein: CSVRSHRADIQYF

V gene: TRBV5-1
CDR3 protein: CASSFDTVYEQYF

V gene: TRBV5-1
CDR3 protein: CASGGASYEQYF

V gene: TRBV9
CDR3 protein: CASSTTSHEQFF

V gene: TRBV6-1
CDR3 protein: CASTPDRGYNEQFF

V gene: TRBV6-5
CDR3 protein: CASSYSQGADTQYF

V gene: TRBV7-2
CDR3 protein: CASSARTGRGSPLHF

V gene: TRBV5-8
CDR3 protein: CASSLRDRYDEQFF

V gene: TRBV7-9
CDR3 protein: CASRLELDNEQFF

V gene: TRBV4-2
CDR3 protein: CASSQTGALFEQYF

V gene: TRBV7-2
CDR3 protein: CASSLGGDSKNIQYF

V gene: TRBV9
CDR3 protein: CASSVGTSGNTGELFF

V gene: TRBV12-3/TRBV12-4
CDR3 protein: CASSLGGVSGNTIYF

V gene: TRBV27
CDR3 protein: CAIGAFTGYEQFF

V gene: TRBV4-1
CDR3 protein: CASSQEIGVGYTF

V gene: TRBV20-1
CDR3 protein: CSAHRGEQYF

V gene: TRBV5-1
CDR3 protein: CASSLGTSGGNEQYF

V gene: TRBV7-8
CDR3 protein: CASRLQGGQGDTQYF

V gene: TRBV6-2/TRBV6-3
CDR3 protein: CATQNREIRTGELFF

V gene: TRBV10-3
CDR3 protein: CAISESPEPEFF

V gene: TRBV18
CDR3 protein: CASSPQGSGEQYF

V gene: TRBV28
CDR3 protein: CASSPGLAGGRADTQYF

V gene: TRBV20-1
CDR3 protein: CSATTSGNRNEQFF

V gene: TRBV7-9
CDR3 protein: CASSLPTLNTGELFF

V gene: TRBV27
CDR3 protein: CASSLSLRPNTGELFF

V gene: TRBV20-1
CDR3 protein: CSAEYGTGGRQPQHF

V gene: TRBV29-1
CDR3 protein: CSVVLLQGAADTQYF

V gene: TRBV12-3/TRBV12-4
CDR3 protein: CASSLRLTASGTGELFF

V gene: TRBV19
CDR3 protein: CASSGVRRSEKLFF

V gene: TRBV10-3
CDR3 protein: CAISGIRTGRDTQYF

V gene: TRBV28
CDR3 protein: CASTHPRTGGETQYF

V gene: TRBV12-3/TRBV12-4
CDR3 protein: CASWSRDRGNSPLHF

V gene: TRBV4-2
CDR3 protein: CASSHLMSSSGKSSYNEQFF

V gene: TRBV7-2
CDR3 protein: CASSLMPGTGDKCF

V gene: TRBV28
CDR3 protein: CASTSTGETQYF

V gene: TRBV12-3/TRBV12-4
CDR3 protein: CASSFQGWGTGELFF

V gene: TRBV11-2
CDR3 protein: CASSLGGGDLGTQYF

V gene: TRBV5-6
CDR3 protein: CASSTSGRAGDTQYF

V gene: TRBV7-6
CDR3 protein: CASSLGTRPYNSPLHF

V gene: TRBV28
CDR3 protein: CASSSILAGALNEQFF

V gene: TRBV7-2
CDR3 protein: CASSPGLAGFRTDTQYF

V gene: TRBV6-1
CDR3 protein: CASSLGHKSYEAFF

V gene: TRBV10-3
CDR3 protein: CAISERGSRGEQFF

V gene: TRBV6-6
CDR3 protein: CASSSDGYTQYF

V gene: TRBV7-2
CDR3 protein: CASSLAQTGGNEQFF

V gene: TRBV4-2
CDR3 protein: CASSLGGRGGAYEQYF

V gene: TRBV20-1
CDR3 protein: CCARPFGPGNTIYF